The clone carrying this T cell receptor (beta chain) was counted only a few times. The CDR3 consists of 14 residues. Trimming at V came to 6 bases and at J to 0 bases, leaving 6 bases not matched to a gene. Germline V gives CDR1 SQVTM, CDR2 ANQGSEA. The data belong to a study of T-cell reconstitution after alpha-beta-depleted transplantation in children. Unique molecular identifiers were incorporated into the prepared TCRbeta library. MiXCR, run by TCRdb on the PCR reads, gives a single entry per CDR3 protein. The top ten clones hold over 3.5% of a sample with a few hundred thousand distinct CDR3 sequences, around 20% of them seen once.

The sequenced sample was PBMCs from the stem cell graft donor, obtained from the stem cell graft. This chain joins TRBV29-1 and TRBJ2-3, with 7 bases aligning to TRBD1. The TCR was taken from a human donor who donated a stem cell graft to a child with acute myeloid leukemia. The CDR3: CSVPGQSSTDTQYF. For the CDR3, the DNA is TGCAGCGTCCCGGGACAGTCTAGCACAGATACGCAGTATTTT.